The 7 T cell receptor beta chains given below trace back to one sample, sequenced in a study of cytotoxic CD8 clonotypes in ibrutinib-treated CLL. TCRdb keeps only in-frame clones here, not all; method: immunoSEQ multiplex PCR. The sample shows roughly 130,000 clones, approximately 81% of them seen only once. The sequencing used PBMCs, collected after 12 months of ibrutinib treatment. All receptors derive from a human donor with chronic lymphocytic leukemia.

The chain has TRBV6-5 and TRBJ2-7, with D unresolved. V shed 0 bases and J shed 5 bases, with 2 bases lying between them. This CDR3 comprises 11 residues. CDR1 and CDR2 from the germline V gene are MNHEY and SVGAGI. The CDR3 coding sequence is TGTGCCAGCAGTTACTCTAACGAGCAGTACTTC. The encoded protein is CASSYSNEQYF.

The chain combines TRBV25-1 with TRBJ1-1; D call uncertain. The CDR3 length is 11 residues. V lost 6 bases and J lost 3, with 5 bases in between. CDR1 and CDR2 (germline): MGHDK, SYGVNS. The CDR3 spells CASRGYTEAFF. In DNA form, the CDR3 reads TGTGCCAGCAGGGGGTACACTGAAGCTTTCTTT.

The gene calls are TRBV30 and TRBJ1-3; possible D gene TRBD1, 5 bases. The germline gives CDR1 GTSNPN, CDR2 SVGIG (reference sequence). The CDR3 consists of 15 residues. Trimming pared 3 bases from V and 0 bases from J, leaving 12 bases between. The CDR3 DNA reads TGTGCCTGGAGGGGACGGATCAGCTCTGGAAACACCATATATTTT. The encoded protein is CAWRGRISSGNTIYF. Drawing the rest from reference TRBV30 and TRBJ1-3, the complete variable domain is SQTIHQWPATLVQPVGSPLSLECTVEGTSNPNLYWYRQAAGRGLQLLFYSVGIGQISSEVPQNLSASRPQDRQFILSSKKLLLSDSGFYLCAWRGRISSGNTIYFGEGSWLTVV.

Note on this clone: Other DNA sequences of this sample code for an identical CDR3. V and J are TRBV10-3 and TRBJ2-7; maybe TRBD1 (6 bases). With 2 bases removed from V and 1 base from J, the gap between germline ends came to 9 bases. The CDR3 length is 14 residues. Germline CDR1 reads ENHRY; CDR2 reads SYGVKD. CDR3 bases: TGTGCCATCAGTGAGACTACAGGGTCCTACGAGCAGTACTTC. Protein: CAISETTGSYEQYF.

This rearrangement joins TRBV7-6 to TRBJ2-7, with D unresolved. The V end was cut by 1 base, the J end by 1 base, with 8 bases between. CDR3 length: 14 amino acids. Germline CDR1 and CDR2: SGHVS and FNYEAQ. CDR3 sequence: CASSLGVQSYEQYF. As DNA, the CDR3 is TGTGCCAGCAGCTTAGGGGTCCAGTCCTACGAGCAGTACTTC.

The chain combines TRBV4-2 with TRBJ2-1, with 13 bases that match TRBD2. CDR3 size: 16 residues. Per the germline V gene, CDR1 is LGHNA and CDR2 is YNFKEQ. With V trimmed by 1 base and J by 5 bases, 2 bases remained unmatched. In nucleotides, the CDR3 is TGTGCCAGCAGCCAAGCCGGGACTAGCGGGAACAATGAGCAGTTCTTC. Encoded protein: CASSQAGTSGNNEQFF.

The chain employs TRBV27 and TRBJ1-4, with unresolved D. Trimming pared 6 bases from V and 4 bases from J, leaving 3 bases between. The CDR3 sequence is 11 residues long. Germline values: CDR1 MNHEY, CDR2 SMNVEV (reference sequence). The CDR3 sequence is CASSLNEKLFF. The DNA of the CDR3 is TGTGCCAGCAGCCTTAATGAAAAACTGTTTTTT.